The 26 T cell receptor beta chains in this list originate from one sample, sequenced in a study of T cell responses to AZD1222 COVID-19 vaccine. The protocol was immunoSEQ multiplex PCR, while the TCRdb copy is restricted to in-frame clones and leaves out a portion. The data show around 110,000 clones, 85% to 90% seen once. Sequenced here: peripheral blood, sampled on day 0 of AZD1222 vaccination. These receptors were taken from an adult in good health.

The chain employs TRBV5-8 and TRBJ2-3, with TRBD2 as a possible D gene (6 bases). The V and J ends lost 6 bases and 1 base respectively, with 18 bases between them. Germline values: CDR1 SGHTS, CDR2 YDEGEE. The CDR3 is 16 residues long. CDR3 in amino acids: CASTFWGSGGTDTQYF. The CDR3 DNA reads as TGTGCCAGCACCTTCTGGGGGTCGGGAGGCACAGATACGCAGTATTTT.

The genes are TRBV7-8 and TRBJ2-5, with D possibly called TRBD1 or TRBD2 (5 bases each). The V end lost 6 bases, the J end lost 2 bases, and 13 bases lay between the germline ends. This CDR3 is built from 14 residues. CDR1 and CDR2 from the germline V gene are SGHVS and FQNEAQ. The CDR3 region is CASRKGTGQETQYF. For the CDR3, the DNA is TGTGCCAGCAGAAAGGGGACCGGTCAAGAGACCCAGTACTTC.

The gene calls are TRBV7-3 and TRBJ2-1, with 7 bases aligning to TRBD2. Germline CDR1 SGHTA, CDR2 FQGTGA. The CDR3 contains 15 residues. The V gene end was trimmed by 5 bases and the J gene end by 7 bases; junction bases not matched to a gene: 11. CDR3 in amino acids: CASSPGGGRMNEQFF. DNA of the CDR3: TGTGCCAGCAGCCCCGGCGGCGGGAGAATGAATGAGCAGTTCTTC.

The V and J genes are TRBV5-1 and TRBJ2-1; TRBD1 matches at 8 bases. J lost 12 bases, V lost 4 bases, and 15 bases had no gene match. Germline V gene lookup returns CDR1 SGHRS and CDR2 YFSETQ. The CDR3 is 15 amino acids. Here the CDR3 DNA reads TGCGCCAGCAGCCCTGACAGGGGTCTTTCGTGGTGGCAGTTCTTC. Translated, it gives CASSPDRGLSWWQFF.

The CDR3 DNA reads TGTGCCAGCAGCCTCGGGGCGAACACTGAAGCTTTCTTT. Its translation is CASSLGANTEAFF. The chain has TRBV12-3 or TRBV12-4 and TRBJ1-1; TRBD1 might be the D (5 bases). The CDR3 loop spans 13 amino acids. V gave up 6 bases and J gave up 1 base, with 9 bases separating them.

CDR3 coding DNA: TGCGCCAGCAGCTTGAGATCGGGGGCGGCGGAGACCCAGTACTTC. Translated: CASSLRSGAAETQYF. The chain links TRBV5-1 to TRBJ2-5; D might be TRBD1 or TRBD2, each matching 6 bases. The CDR3 sequence is 15 residues long. The germline CDR1 and CDR2 sequences are SGHRS and YFSETQ. The ends were cut back, 1 base at V and 5 bases at J, with 15 bases in the middle.

The chain is built from TRBV30 and TRBJ1-2; D is uncertain. The CDR3 spans 13 residues. Trimming cost V 6 bases and J 3 bases, with 14 bases left between them. Germline V CDR1 and CDR2: GTSNPN, SVGIG (reference sequence). The CDR3 bases are TGTGCCTGTGGGAATCTTCTGGACTATGGCTACACCTTC. Translating gives CACGNLLDYGYTF.

The chain joins TRBV6-5 to TRBJ2-1, with D maybe TRBD2 (5 bases). Germline-derived CDR1 and CDR2 are MNHEY and SVGAGI. CDR3 length: 12 residues. The V end was cut by 6 bases, the J end by 8 bases, with 11 bases between. DNA for the CDR3: TGTGCCAGCAGCCCCGCCGGGGATGAGCAGTTCTTC. Translation: CASSPAGDEQFF.

In the case of this clone: Relative to the germline gene, one junction end is altered; a read error may explain this. The chain uses TRBV28 and TRBJ2-7, with 7 bases identical to TRBD1. CDR3 length equals 14 residues. Germline CDR1 MDHEN, CDR2 SYDVKM. CDR3 DNA sequence: TGTGCCAGCAGGGAGACAGGGTCCTCCTATGAGCAGTACTTC. Its protein is CASRETGSSYEQYF.

This rearrangement joins TRBV3-1 (or the pseudogene TRBV3-2) to TRBJ1-3; 7 bases agree with TRBD1. This CDR3 is 14 amino acids long. CDR1 and CDR2 (germline): LGHDT, YNNKEL (reference sequence). V dropped 1 base and J dropped 8; count of bases not matched to a gene: 5. CDR3 in amino acids: CASSQVGGRDTIYF. The CDR3 bases are TGTGCCAGCAGCCAAGTAGGGGGCAGGGACACCATATATTTT.

The chain is built from TRBV7-8 and TRBJ2-1; 10 nucleotides align to TRBD1. The V segment lost 3 bases and the J segment 7 bases; nucleotides outside the gene matches: 6. CDR1 is SGHVS, CDR2 FQNEAQ, per germline. This CDR3 is 15 amino acids long. The chain's CDR3 is CASSFRQGALNEQFF. The DNA of the CDR3 is TGTGCCAGCAGCTTCCGACAGGGGGCGCTTAATGAGCAGTTCTTC.

J is TRBJ2-1 and V is TRBV12-3 or TRBV12-4, with a weak D call TRBD1 (6 bases). The CDR3 runs to 13 residues. The V end lost 3 bases, the J end lost 9 bases, and 12 bases lay between the germline ends. The CDR3 nucleotides are TGTGCCAGCAGTTTTCCCCCAGGGGTTGAGCAGTTCTTC. The encoded protein is CASSFPPGVEQFF.

V is TRBV7-8 and J is TRBJ2-1, with TRBD2 identical over 12 bases. Germline V gives CDR1 SGHVS, CDR2 FQNEAQ. J was trimmed by 0 bases and V by 5 bases; bases with no gene match: 14. The CDR3 is 20 amino acids. CDR3 in DNA: TGTGCCAGCAGCACTCGACTAGCGGGAGTCCCCACCTTCTCCTACAATGAGCAGTTCTTC. It is translated as CASSTRLAGVPTFSYNEQFF.

The gene calls are TRBV12-5 and TRBJ2-5, with D possibly matching TRBD2 (5 bases). Trimming left V 0 bases short and J 7 bases short, with 30 bases between. Germline V gene lookup returns CDR1 LGHNT and CDR2 FRNRAP. This CDR3 spans 20 amino acids. CDR3 amino acids: CASGLVLEGLGRLRLGTQYF. DNA for the CDR3: TGTGCTAGTGGTTTGGTACTTGAAGGCCTTGGAAGACTACGACTTGGGACCCAGTACTTC.

V and J are TRBV6-5 and TRBJ2-2; D not certain. There are 12 residues in the CDR3. V lost 6 bases and J 3 bases, leaving 5 bases between the germline ends. Germline CDR1 is MNHEY and CDR2 is SVGAGI. Here the CDR3 reads CASRTDTGELFF. The CDR3 region has the DNA TGTGCCAGCAGGACCGACACCGGGGAGCTGTTTTTT.

This chain joins TRBV7-2 and TRBJ1-2; weak D call: TRBD1 (6 bases). Germline CDR1 reads SGHTA; CDR2 reads FQGNSA. This CDR3 region has 13 residues. Trimming took off 3 bases at V and 7 bases at J, with 12 bases between the two ends. CDR3 DNA sequence: TGTGCCAGCAGCTTCCGGGACATGGGTGGCTACACCTTC. This codes for CASSFRDMGGYTF.

This chain uses TRBV19 with TRBJ1-4; D remains unclear. V was cut by 1 base and J by 8 bases, with 11 bases left in between. The CDR3 is 14 amino acids. Germline loops: CDR1 LNHDA, CDR2 SQIVND (reference sequence). CDR3 amino acids: CASSIGFGDEKLFF. Here the CDR3 DNA reads TGTGCCAGTAGTATAGGATTTGGTGACGAAAAACTGTTTTTT.

This clone has a handful of counts. The chain joins TRBV5-8 to TRBJ2-3; D unclear. Germline V gene data show CDR1 as SGHTS and CDR2 as YDEGEE. V was cut by 0 bases and J by 6 bases, with 14 bases left in between. The CDR3 extends over 15 amino acids. The CDR3 loop reads CASSLAGRFWDTQYF. Written as DNA, the CDR3 is TGTGCCAGCAGCTTGGCCGGCAGGTTTTGGGATACGCAGTATTTT.

V is TRBV24-1 and J is TRBJ2-2, with TRBD1 matching 9 bases. This CDR3 is built from 16 residues. Trimming at V came to 5 bases and at J to 3 bases, leaving 6 bases not matched to a gene. Germline V lookup: CDR1 KGHDR, CDR2 SFDVKD. CDR3 sequence (DNA): TGTGCCACCAGTGCCCCGGGACAGGGTTACACCGGGGAGCTGTTTTTT. It encodes CATSAPGQGYTGELFF.

V is TRBV19 and J is TRBJ1-6; TRBD1 agrees at 7 bases. V gave up 7 bases and J gave up 7 bases; unmatched junction bases: 10. This CDR3 is built from 15 residues. Germline CDR1 is LNHDA and CDR2 is SQIVND (reference sequence). For the CDR3, the DNA is TGTGCCAGTACCCGGGACAGTCCTTGGAATTCACCCCTCCACTTT. It yields the protein CASTRDSPWNSPLHF. Based on the CDR3 plus reference TRBV19 and TRBJ1-6, the full variable domain is DGGITQSPKYLFRKEGQNVTLSCEQNLNHDAMYWYRQDPGQGLRLIYYSQIVNDFQKGDIAEGYSVSREKKESFPLTVTSAQKNPTAFYLCASTRDSPWNSPLHFGNGTRLTVT.

The chain combines TRBV7-6 with TRBJ1-5; D perhaps matches TRBD1 (5 bases). CDR3 size: 15 residues. Germline V lookup: CDR1 SGHVS, CDR2 FNYEAQ. The V end lost 0 bases, the J end lost 1 base, and 7 bases lay between the germline ends. The CDR3: CASSLAAGSNQPQHF. In nucleotides, the CDR3 is TGTGCCAGCAGCTTAGCGGCAGGGAGCAATCAGCCCCAGCATTTT.

The chain employs TRBV4-1 and TRBJ2-2, with D uncertain. Deletions cut 0 bases from V and 2 bases from J, with 10 bases between. The CDR3 loop spans 16 amino acids. The V gene's germline CDR1 is MGHRA and CDR2 YSYEKL. The CDR3 DNA reads TGCGCCAGCAGCCAAGATTCCGGGCTTAACACCGGGGAGCTGTTTTTT. It translates to CASSQDSGLNTGELFF.

This clone appeared once. The chain carries TRBV9 and TRBJ2-3; D assignment may be TRBD1 or TRBD2 (5 bases each). CDR3 length: 14 residues. Germline V CDR1 and CDR2: SGDLS, YYNGEE. Trimming cost V 3 bases and J 0 bases, with 8 bases left between them. The CDR3, as DNA: TGTGCCAGCAGCGGGGGACGGAGCACAGATACGCAGTATTTT. It is translated as CASSGGRSTDTQYF. The entire variable domain, with the rest obtained from reference TRBV9 and TRBJ2-3, is as follows: DSGVTQTPKHLITATGQRVTLRCSPRSGDLSVYWYQQSLDQGLQFLIQYYNGEERAKGNILERFSAQQFPDLHSELNLSSLELGDSALYFCASSGGRSTDTQYFGPGTRLTVL.

V and J are TRBV6-1 and TRBJ1-2, with D possibly matching TRBD1 (6 bases). The CDR3 is 15 amino acids. Trimming shortened V by 3 bases and J by 6 bases, and 17 bases separated the two germline ends. The germline CDR1 and CDR2 sequences are MNHNS and SASEGT. The DNA of the CDR3 is TGTGCCAGCAGTGAGACCGGGACACCCAGGGATGGCTACACCTTC. Encoded protein: CASSETGTPRDGYTF.

CDR3: CASSTGLAGAIDTQYF. In DNA, the CDR3 is TGTGCCAGCAGTACCGGACTAGCGGGAGCCATAGATACGCAGTATTTT. The chain links TRBV5-6 to TRBJ2-3; 13 nucleotides line up with TRBD2. The CDR3 is made up of 16 amino acids. Germline loops: CDR1 SGHDT, CDR2 YYEEEE. V dropped 5 bases and J dropped 5; count of bases not matched to a gene: 8. Full variable domain (rest looked up from reference TRBV5-6 and TRBJ2-3): DAGVTQSPTHLIKTRGQQVTLRCSPKSGHDTVSWYQQALGQGPQFIFQYYEEEERQRGNFPDRFSGHQFPNYSSELNVNALLLGDSALYLCASSTGLAGAIDTQYFGPGTRLTVL.

This chain links TRBV4-2 with TRBJ1-1; D unclear. Trimming shortened V by 3 bases and J by 6 bases, and 17 bases separated the two germline ends. The CDR3 is 15 amino acids. Germline CDR1 is LGHNA and CDR2 is YNFKEQ. DNA for the CDR3: TGTGCCAGCAGCCAGCCCGGGGAGGGCGGGGCTGAAGCTTTCTTT. The encoded protein is CASSQPGEGGAEAFF.